This T cell receptor beta chain was identified during a study of T cells in Graves' hyperthyroidism and ophthalmopathy. The germline V gene has CDR1 MNHEY and CDR2 SVGAGI. V dropped 2 bases and J dropped 4; count of bases not matched to a gene: 5. This CDR3 spans 15 amino acids. Amplification of TCR beta CDR3 regions was performed using RNA transcripts as template. The HTBI primer set served for first-round RT-PCR of the TCR CDR3. MiXCR, applied by TCRdb to the multiplex PCR reads, yields one record per CDR3 protein. Here the sample spans hundreds of thousands of distinct CDR3 sequences, about 20% being singletons.

The chain uses TRBV6-5 and TRBJ2-5; 9 bases are a match to TRBD1. This sequence originates from a man aged 30 to 39 with Graves' ophthalmopathy. Material for sequencing was blood. CDR3 nucleotides: TGTGCCAGCAGTTACCAGACAGGGGGTGGAGAGACCCAGTACTTC. It translates to CASSYQTGGGETQYF.